Shown below are 21 T cell receptor beta chains from a single sample sequenced in a study of tumor-infiltrating lymphocytes in primary liver carcinoma. From approximately 0.5 ug of total RNA, TCR beta-specific cDNA was reverse-transcribed using a constant-region primer. Generation of the TCR beta libraries relied on three nested multiplex PCR rounds using slightly modified ARM-PCR. The opening two PCR rounds, roughly 11 cycles each, paired TRBV1-TRBV30 forward primers with a C-beta reverse primer. TCRdb ran MiXCR on the multiplex PCR reads and lists one entry per CDR3 protein. The repertoire holds some 190,000 distinct CDR3 sequences, approximately 60% seen once, with 72% in the top ten. Germline DNA was also extracted, while the blood RNA originated from unsorted whole blood. The specimen was peripheral blood. These receptors were obtained from a man aged 35 to 55 with primary liver carcinoma and hepatitis B virus infection.

This clonotype appeared a few times. The chain recombines TRBV6-1 with TRBJ2-3; D is undetermined. Per germline, CDR1 MNHNS and CDR2 SASEGT. The CDR3 extends over 14 amino acids. Trimming stripped 1 base from V and 5 bases from J, with 10 bases between. The CDR3 DNA follows: TGTGCCAGCAGTGAAGTGATCGCGCAAGATACGCAGTATTTT. The encoded protein is CASSEVIAQDTQYF.

This clonotype was observed many times. The chain employs TRBV11-2 and TRBJ2-3, with D possibly being TRBD1 or TRBD2 (6 bases each). V was clipped by 1 base and J by 4 bases, with 9 bases between them. The CDR3 contains 14 residues. Germline CDR1 and CDR2: SGHAT and FQNNGV. The CDR3 coding sequence is TGTGCCAGCAGCTTAGCAGGGGAGGCAGATACGCAGTATTTT. Its protein product is CASSLAGEADTQYF.

V usage is TRBV11-2 and J usage is TRBJ2-7; D might be TRBD1 (6 bases). The CDR3 has 15 residues. Trimming took off 4 bases at V and 9 bases at J, with 22 bases between the two ends. The germline CDR1 and CDR2 sequences are SGHAT and FQNNGV. In DNA, the CDR3 is TGTGCCAGCAGCTCCTTCCAGGGACACTCATCCGGGCAGTACTTC. This gives the protein CASSSFQGHSSGQYF.

The rearrangement uses TRBV10-2 and TRBJ2-6, with D uncertain. The CDR3 covers 15 residues. Germline CDR1 WSHSY, CDR2 SAAADI. The V end lost 10 bases, the J end lost 1 base, and 14 bases lay between the germline ends. The CDR3 loop reads CATTDPYSGANVLTF. The CDR3 DNA follows: TGCGCCACCACGGACCCATATTCTGGGGCCAACGTCCTGACTTTC.

The V call is TRBV11-2, the J call TRBJ2-7; no definite D call. The CDR3 contains 14 residues. The V gene lost 6 bases and the J gene lost 0 bases, with 12 bases spanning the gap. Germline V gene lookup returns CDR1 SGHAT and CDR2 FQNNGV. The CDR3 loop reads CASSLGILSYEQYF. Here the CDR3 DNA reads TGTGCCAGCAGTTTGGGTATTCTCTCCTACGAGCAGTACTTC.

This clonotype has only a few counts. CDR3 sequence: CATSLRTGGPYEQYF. The CDR3 DNA is TGTGCCACCTCCCTAAGGACAGGGGGCCCCTACGAGCAGTACTTC. The chain links TRBV6-5 to TRBJ2-7; 11 bases agree with TRBD1. Germline CDR1 reads MNHEY; CDR2 reads SVGAGI. This CDR3 is built from 15 residues. The V segment lost 10 bases and the J segment 2 bases; nucleotides outside the gene matches: 10.

As to this clonotype: The germline gene is not matched at one end of the junction; a read error may be the cause. V usage is TRBV6-2 or TRBV6-3 and J usage is TRBJ1-5; no firm D call. This CDR3 region has 14 residues. Germline V gene data show CDR1 as MNHEY and CDR2 as SVGEGT. The CDR3 nucleotides are TGTGCCTGCAGTTACATGACCCCCAATCAGCCCCAGCATTTT. It is translated as CACSYMTPNQPQHF.

The genes are TRBV2 and TRBJ2-1; D is unresolved. V was trimmed by 6 bases and J by 9 bases, leaving 6 bases between them. CDR1 is SNHLY and CDR2 is FYNNEI in the germline V gene. The CDR3 extends over 10 amino acids. The CDR3 coding sequence is TGTGCCAGCAGCCTGAGTGAGCAGTTCTTC. Encoded protein: CASSLSEQFF.

The rearrangement uses TRBV6-1 and TRBJ2-5; D gene unclear. Germline V CDR1 and CDR2: MNHNS, SASEGT. This CDR3 contains 14 residues. The V gene lost 6 bases and the J gene lost 7 bases, with 18 bases spanning the gap. DNA for the CDR3: TGTGCCAGCAGCGAGATGCATAGCACGGGGACCCAGTACTTC. Encoded protein: CASSEMHSTGTQYF.

To note about this clonotype: The germline gene is not matched at one end of the junction; a read error may be the cause. V and J are TRBV29-1 and TRBJ2-5; maybe TRBD2 (6 bases). This CDR3 contains 13 residues. The germline CDR1 and CDR2 sequences are SQVTM and ANQGSEA. CDR3 nucleotide sequence: TGCTGCGTTCCCGCCGGAGGGGCCGAGACCCAGTACTTC. Protein sequence: CCVPAGGAETQYF.

This clonotype has more than one count but fewer than ten. This rearrangement joins TRBV12-3 or TRBV12-4 to TRBJ2-1; 16 bases are a match to TRBD2. J was trimmed by 0 bases and V by 5 bases; bases with no gene match: 4. The CDR3 loop spans 18 amino acids. The CDR3 sequence is CASSGGTSGRASYNEQFF. As DNA, the CDR3 is TGTGCCAGCAGTGGAGGGACTAGCGGGAGGGCCTCCTACAATGAGCAGTTCTTC.

The chain uses TRBV5-6 and TRBJ2-5; TRBD1 matches 8 bases. CDR3 length: 18 amino acids. From germline, CDR1 is SGHDT and CDR2 YYEEEE. The V segment lost 0 bases and the J segment 3 bases; nucleotides outside the gene matches: 13. The CDR3 region is CASSLAYAAGGWKETQYF. The CDR3, as DNA: TGTGCCAGCAGCTTGGCGTATGCGGCAGGGGGCTGGAAAGAGACCCAGTACTTC.

On this clonotype itself: A read error may account for a junction end that differs from germline. This chain links TRBV11-2 with TRBJ2-1; D is possibly TRBD2 (6 bases). Germline CDR1 SGHAT, CDR2 FQNNGV. This CDR3 has 13 residues. The CDR3 DNA reads TGTACCGGAGGGAAGTCCACAATAAGTGAGCAGCTCTTC. This gives the protein CTGGKSTISEQLF.

This clonotype was detected ten times or more. This chain links TRBV11-2 with TRBJ2-1; 8 bases line up with TRBD2. The CDR3 loop spans 16 amino acids. Germline V CDR1 and CDR2: SGHAT, FQNNGV. The V and J ends lost 5 bases and 3 bases, in that order; junction bases with no gene match: 9. The chain's CDR3 is CASSQAAGGNYNEQFF. As DNA, the CDR3 is TGTGCCAGCAGCCAAGCGGCGGGGGGCAACTACAATGAGCAGTTCTTC.

The rearrangement links TRBV13 to TRBJ2-1, with D perhaps TRBD1 (7 bases). Trimming shortened V by 5 bases and J by 6 bases, and 17 bases separated the two germline ends. The CDR3 contains 15 residues. In germline, CDR1 is PRHDT, CDR2 FYEKMQ (reference sequence). The chain's CDR3 is CASSDQGGGFNEQFF. In nucleotides, the CDR3 is TGTGCCAGCAGCGACCAGGGGGGCGGGTTCAATGAGCAGTTCTTC.

This clonotype turned up a few times. This sequence may be a read error, since a much larger clone differs from it by one base. This chain links TRBV7-8 with TRBJ2-7; 7 nucleotides match TRBD1. The length of the CDR3 is 15 residues. Per germline, CDR1 SGHVS and CDR2 FQNEAQ. CDR3 region: CTSSLEGQLSYEQYF. The CDR3, as DNA: TGTACCAGCAGCTTAGAGGGACAGCTATCCTACGAGCAGTACTTC.

J is TRBJ2-3 and V is TRBV5-4, with 8 bases identical to TRBD2. The CDR3 runs 15 residues. Germline V lookup: CDR1 SGHNT, CDR2 YYREEE (reference sequence). The J segment lost 11 bases and the V segment lost 6 bases, leaving 17 bases of the junction unmatched. In DNA form, the CDR3 reads TGTGCCAGCATGGGACCAGCGGGAGATACAGACATGCAGTATTTT. Translation: CASMGPAGDTDMQYF.

This rearrangement joins TRBV5-6 to TRBJ2-5; a weak D match, TRBD1 (6 bases). The germline gives CDR1 SGHDT, CDR2 YYEEEE. Trimming cost V 4 bases and J 5 bases, with 15 bases left between them. The CDR3 contains 14 residues. The CDR3 region is CASSLDSARETQYF. The CDR3 nucleotides are TGTGCCAGCAGCCTGGACAGCGCTAGGGAGACCCAGTACTTC.

The CDR3 loop is CASSFGPGTASNYGYTF. CDR3 DNA: TGTGCCAGCAGTTTCGGACCCGGGACAGCCTCTAACTATGGCTACACCTTC. V usage is TRBV6-5 and J usage is TRBJ1-2; 7 bases agree with TRBD1. The germline V gene has CDR1 MNHEY and CDR2 SVGAGI. The CDR3 consists of 17 residues. The junction had 11 bases not matched to a gene; V was cut back by 4 bases and J by 0 bases.

To note about this clonotype: An end of the junction does not agree with germline; a read error may underlie this. The chain carries TRBV11-3 and TRBJ2-3; no clear D gene. The germline CDR1 and CDR2 sequences are SGHNT and YENEEA. The CDR3 covers 12 residues. The CDR3 DNA reads as TGTGCCAGCAGCAGTGCTGGGGATACTCAGTATTTT. It codes for CASSSAGDTQYF.

In regard to this clonotype: A much larger clone lies a single base off, so this may be a read error. J is TRBJ2-1 and V is TRBV11-2, with TRBD2 matching over 9 bases. Germline V gives CDR1 SGHAT, CDR2 FQNNGV. This CDR3 is built from 15 residues. Unmatched junction bases numbered 2, after V lost 3 bases and J lost 2 bases. The DNA for the CDR3 is TGTGCCAGCAGCTTGGCTAGCGGGACCTACAATGAGCAGTTCTTC. Translation gives CASSLASGTYNEQFF.